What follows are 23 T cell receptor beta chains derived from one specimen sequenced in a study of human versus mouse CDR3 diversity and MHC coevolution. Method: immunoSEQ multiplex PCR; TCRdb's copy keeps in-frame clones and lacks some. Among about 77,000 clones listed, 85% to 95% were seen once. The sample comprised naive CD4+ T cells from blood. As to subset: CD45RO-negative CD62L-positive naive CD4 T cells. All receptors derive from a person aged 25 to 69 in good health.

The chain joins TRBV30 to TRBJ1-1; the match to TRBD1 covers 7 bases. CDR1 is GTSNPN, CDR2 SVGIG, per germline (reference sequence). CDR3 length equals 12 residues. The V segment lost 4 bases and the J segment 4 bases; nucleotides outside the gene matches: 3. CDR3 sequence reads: CAWNRGSTEAFF. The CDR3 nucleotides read TGTGCCTGGAACAGGGGATCCACTGAAGCTTTCTTT.

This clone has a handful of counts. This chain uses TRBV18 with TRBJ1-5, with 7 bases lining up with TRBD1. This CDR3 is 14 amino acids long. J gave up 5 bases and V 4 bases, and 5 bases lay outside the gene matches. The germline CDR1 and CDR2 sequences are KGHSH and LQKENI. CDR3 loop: CASSQGAGDQPQHF. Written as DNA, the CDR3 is TGTGCCAGCTCACAGGGGGCCGGGGATCAGCCCCAGCATTTT.

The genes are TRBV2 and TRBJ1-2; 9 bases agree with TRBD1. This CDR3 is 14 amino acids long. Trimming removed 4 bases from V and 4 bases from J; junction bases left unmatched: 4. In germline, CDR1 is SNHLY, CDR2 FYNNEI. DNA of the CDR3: TGTGCCAGCAGTGGACAGGGGGGAGTCTATGGCTACACCTTC. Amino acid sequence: CASSGQGGVYGYTF.

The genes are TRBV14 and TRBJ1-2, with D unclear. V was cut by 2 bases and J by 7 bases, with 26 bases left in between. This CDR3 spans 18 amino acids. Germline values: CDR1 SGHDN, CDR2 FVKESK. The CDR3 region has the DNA TGTGCCAGCAGCCAAACCCCCCCCCGGTCCCGTTCCTCCTTTGGCTACACCTTC. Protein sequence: CASSQTPPRSRSSFGYTF.

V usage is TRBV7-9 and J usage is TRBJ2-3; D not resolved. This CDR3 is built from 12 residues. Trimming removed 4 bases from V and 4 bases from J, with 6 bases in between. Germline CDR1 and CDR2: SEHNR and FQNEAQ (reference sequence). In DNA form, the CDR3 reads TGTGCCAGCAGCTCAGAGGCAGATACGCAGTATTTT. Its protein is CASSSEADTQYF.

The CDR3 reads CASSLGVAGLTTDTQYF. The CDR3 coding sequence is TGTGCCAGCAGCTTGGGGGTCGCGGGCCTAACCACAGATACGCAGTATTTT. This chain links TRBV5-8 with TRBJ2-3; maybe TRBD2 (5 bases). The V gene's germline CDR1 is SGHTS and CDR2 YDEGEE. This CDR3 contains 17 residues. The V end was cut by 0 bases, the J end by 2 bases, with 16 bases between.

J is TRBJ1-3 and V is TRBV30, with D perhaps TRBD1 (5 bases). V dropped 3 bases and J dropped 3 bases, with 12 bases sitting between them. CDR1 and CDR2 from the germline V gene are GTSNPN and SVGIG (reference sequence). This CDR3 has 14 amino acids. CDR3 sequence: CAWSPLGVGNTIYF. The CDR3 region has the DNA TGTGCCTGGAGCCCCTTAGGGGTTGGAAACACCATATATTTT.

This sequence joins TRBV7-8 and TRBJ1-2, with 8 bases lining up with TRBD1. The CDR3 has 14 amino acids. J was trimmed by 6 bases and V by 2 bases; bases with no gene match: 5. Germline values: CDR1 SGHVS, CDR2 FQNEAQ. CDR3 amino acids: CASSLLPGGDGYTF. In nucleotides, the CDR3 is TGTGCCAGCAGCTTATTGCCAGGGGGCGATGGCTACACCTTC.

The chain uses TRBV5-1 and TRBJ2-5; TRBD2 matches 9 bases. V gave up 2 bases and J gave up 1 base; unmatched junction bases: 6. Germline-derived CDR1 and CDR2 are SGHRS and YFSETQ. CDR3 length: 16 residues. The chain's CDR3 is CASSFGSGGGQETQYF. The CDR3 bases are TGCGCCAGCAGCTTCGGTAGCGGGGGAGGCCAAGAGACCCAGTACTTC.

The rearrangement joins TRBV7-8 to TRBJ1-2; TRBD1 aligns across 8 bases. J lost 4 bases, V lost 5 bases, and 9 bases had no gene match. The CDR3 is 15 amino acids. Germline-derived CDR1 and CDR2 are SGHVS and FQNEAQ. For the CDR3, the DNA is TGTGCCAGCAGCATACAGGGGGTAGAGGGCTATGGCTACACCTTC. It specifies CASSIQGVEGYGYTF.

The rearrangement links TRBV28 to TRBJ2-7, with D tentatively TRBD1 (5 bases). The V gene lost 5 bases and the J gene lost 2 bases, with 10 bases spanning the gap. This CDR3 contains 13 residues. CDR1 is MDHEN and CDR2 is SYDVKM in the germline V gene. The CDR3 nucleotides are TGTGCCAGCAGTACCGACAGCGCCTACGAGCAGTACTTC. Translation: CASSTDSAYEQYF.

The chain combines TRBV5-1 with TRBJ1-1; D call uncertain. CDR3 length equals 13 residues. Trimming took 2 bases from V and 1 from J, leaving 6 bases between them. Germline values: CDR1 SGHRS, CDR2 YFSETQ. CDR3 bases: TGCGCCAGCAGCTTCACAGCGAACACTGAAGCTTTCTTT. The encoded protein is CASSFTANTEAFF.

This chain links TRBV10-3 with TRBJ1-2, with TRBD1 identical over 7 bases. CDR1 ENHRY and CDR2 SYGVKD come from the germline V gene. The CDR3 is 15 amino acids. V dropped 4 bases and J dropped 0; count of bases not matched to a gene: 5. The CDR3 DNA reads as TGTGCCATCAGTGTCCGGGACAGCACTAACTATGGCTACACCTTC. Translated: CAISVRDSTNYGYTF.

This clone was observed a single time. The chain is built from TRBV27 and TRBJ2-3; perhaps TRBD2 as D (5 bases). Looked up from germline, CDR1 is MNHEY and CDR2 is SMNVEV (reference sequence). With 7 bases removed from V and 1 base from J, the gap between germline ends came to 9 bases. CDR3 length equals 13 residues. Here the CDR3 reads CASKVSGTDTQYF. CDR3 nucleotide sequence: TGTGCCAGCAAGGTTAGCGGCACAGATACGCAGTATTTT.

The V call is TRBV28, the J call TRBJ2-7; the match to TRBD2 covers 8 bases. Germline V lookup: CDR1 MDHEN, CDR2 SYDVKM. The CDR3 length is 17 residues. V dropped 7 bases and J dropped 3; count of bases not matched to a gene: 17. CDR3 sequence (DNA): TGTGCCAGCAAACCCCTCCTAAGCGGGGGCCTTCGCTACGAGCAGTACTTC. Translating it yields CASKPLLSGGLRYEQYF.

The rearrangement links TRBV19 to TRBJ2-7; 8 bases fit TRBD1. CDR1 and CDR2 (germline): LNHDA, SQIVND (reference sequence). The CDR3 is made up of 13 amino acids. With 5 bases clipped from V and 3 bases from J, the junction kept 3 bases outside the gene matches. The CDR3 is CASSRGQGYEQYF. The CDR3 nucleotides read TGTGCCAGTAGTCGCGGACAGGGCTACGAGCAGTACTTC.

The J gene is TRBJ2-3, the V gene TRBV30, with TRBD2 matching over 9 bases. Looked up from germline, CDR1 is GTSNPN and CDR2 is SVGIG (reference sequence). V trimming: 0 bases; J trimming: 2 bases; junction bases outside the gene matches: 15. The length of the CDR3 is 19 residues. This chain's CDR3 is CAWSVPWLTSGPSTDTQYF. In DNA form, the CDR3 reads TGTGCCTGGAGTGTACCCTGGCTGACTAGCGGACCTTCCACAGATACGCAGTATTTT.

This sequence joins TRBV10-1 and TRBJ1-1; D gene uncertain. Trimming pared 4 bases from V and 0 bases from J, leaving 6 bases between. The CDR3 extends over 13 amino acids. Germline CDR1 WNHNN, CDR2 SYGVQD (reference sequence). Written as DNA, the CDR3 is TGCGCCAGCAGTGTTCAAATGAACACTGAAGCTTTCTTT. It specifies CASSVQMNTEAFF.

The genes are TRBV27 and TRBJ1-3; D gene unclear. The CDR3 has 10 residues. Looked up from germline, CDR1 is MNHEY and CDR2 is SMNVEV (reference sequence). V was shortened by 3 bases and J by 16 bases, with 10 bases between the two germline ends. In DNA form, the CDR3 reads TGTGCCAGCAGTTTTAACAGTGGGTATTTT. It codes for CASSFNSGYF.

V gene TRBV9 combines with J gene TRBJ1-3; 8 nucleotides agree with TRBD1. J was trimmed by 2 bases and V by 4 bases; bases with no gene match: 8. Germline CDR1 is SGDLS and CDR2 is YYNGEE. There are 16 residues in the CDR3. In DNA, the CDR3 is TGTGCCAGCAGCCTACAGGGACAGGAGGCTGGAAACACCATATATTTT. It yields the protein CASSLQGQEAGNTIYF.

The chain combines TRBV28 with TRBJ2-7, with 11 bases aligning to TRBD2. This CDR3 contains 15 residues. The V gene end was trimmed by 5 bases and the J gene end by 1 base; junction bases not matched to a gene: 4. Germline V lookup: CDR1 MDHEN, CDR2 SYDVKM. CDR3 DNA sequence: TGTGCCAGCAGTCTGGCTAGCGGGAGGTCCTACGAGCAGTACTTC. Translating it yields CASSLASGRSYEQYF.

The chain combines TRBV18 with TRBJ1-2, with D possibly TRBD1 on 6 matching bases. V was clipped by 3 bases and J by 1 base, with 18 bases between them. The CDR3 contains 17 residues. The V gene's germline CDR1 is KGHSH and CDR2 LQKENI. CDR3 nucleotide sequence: TGTGCCAGCTCACCCCCCGGGGGGACACGATTTAACTATGGCTACACCTTC. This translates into CASSPPGGTRFNYGYTF.

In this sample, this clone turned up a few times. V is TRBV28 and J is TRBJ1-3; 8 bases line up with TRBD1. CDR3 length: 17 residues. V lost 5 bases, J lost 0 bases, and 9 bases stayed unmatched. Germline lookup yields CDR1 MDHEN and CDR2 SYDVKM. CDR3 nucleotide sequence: TGTGCCAGCAGTCAGCCGGGACAGGCATTCTCTGGAAACACCATATATTTT. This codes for CASSQPGQAFSGNTIYF.